This entry features one T cell receptor (beta chain) sequence. It has no known antigen specificity. The sample holds no much larger clone one base away, and base qualities are not on file. The germline V gene provides CDR1 SGDLS and CDR2 YYNGEE. Trimmed from V: 3 bases; trimmed from J: 7 bases; junction bases lacking a gene match: 5. The CDR3 runs 15 amino acids, cysteine and phenylalanine included. Only the CDR3 region is kept as DNA, spanning 45 bases read in frame from base 1. The donors were healthy, HIV-negative adults who had no recently reported acute infections or vaccinations. All donors were Caucasian adults living in Nashville, Tennessee, USA. For unsorted samples, 90 million or so PBMCs were counted and genomic DNA was extracted with the QIAamp DNA Blood Mini kit. Blood was collected by leukapheresis, and PBMCs were isolated by Ficoll-Histopaque density gradient centrifugation and then cryopreserved in liquid nitrogen vapor phase.

Using the deep immunoSEQ assay, multiplex PCR amplified TCR CDR3 regions from genomic DNA. Genomic DNA extracted from each cell subset was distributed evenly over all wells of several immunoSEQ 96-well plates, and each plate served as one replicate. For unsorted PBMC, about 300 ng genomic DNA, equal to roughly 32,000 T cell genomes, was loaded into each replicate PCR. Unsorted PBMC genomic DNA was sequenced across ten immunoSEQ deep assay plates. Purified libraries were measured with a Qubit 3.0 fluorometer, size-checked on a Bioanalyzer 2100, and measured again with the KAPA Library Quantification kit. Each immunoSEQ 96-well plate was sequenced on its own single-read 150-cycle Illumina NextSeq 550 flow cell. As for the authors' bioinformatics: The immunoSEQ output contained only junctional sequences without quality scores, so filtering could not match that applied to full-length reads. Sequences were annotated with PyIR, a Python wrapper for IgBLAST v1.9, and V/J genes and CDR3 were assigned using IMGT germline references. Reads were removed for weak V/J assignments (E-value above 1e-6), missing CDR3, stop codons, out-of-frame junctions, or ambiguous translated residues. V3J clonotypes were defined as sequences sharing the same inferred V gene, J gene, and CDR3 amino acid sequence. To compute the percentage overlap between repertoires, the number of shared unique clonotypes was divided by the size of the smaller repertoire. Repertoire richness was assessed with RTK rarefaction, the Chao1 estimator, and Recon v2.1 estimates of unobserved clonotypes. Here the immuneACCESS table is served through TCRdb, limited to in-frame sequences with V and J called. Missing clones are a known gap in these copies; in checked studies unresolved V genes cover under half, and the rest lacks a known reason. The V and J calls and clone size are taken from that table; D and trimming were inferred from the DNA. Here the sample has about 520,000 clones; 70% to 85% occur a single time. 9.5% to 15% of the sample lies in the top ten.

These data come from a study of shared clonotypes between healthy human individuals (dated by TCRdb to 2018 to 2021). Notes on the research overall: The cohort included three men and a couple of women between 18 and 49 years of age. To estimate repertoire size and how much clonotypes are shared between individuals, the study performed deep sequencing of blood TCR repertoires from 4 to 6 healthy adults. Libraries were prepared and TCR repertoires were sequenced by different laboratories using diverse techniques, in order to increase sequencing depth and limit assay-specific biases. Leukapheresis yielded between about 0.9 and 9 billion PBMCs per donor. Results the study describes overall, beyond this receptor: Sampling was restricted to blood, and TCR repertoires in tissues likely differ from the TCR repertoires found in blood. The genetic and exposure-history diversity represented was limited by the small number of donors. Based on pairwise subsampling, the degree of clonotype sharing among donors was expected to be affected by sequencing depth.

This TCR derives from a woman aged 40 to 50 in good health. Some clones in this sample may be carry-over from other donors' samples. Sequencing was done on a sample of PBMCs. The V and J segments used are TRBV9 and TRBJ1-6, with 9 bases matching TRBD1. The CDR3 is CASSGGQGRNSPLHF. The nucleotide sequence is given as TGTGCCAGCAGCGGCGGACAGGGGCGGAATTCACCCCTCCACTTT. The reference TRBV9 and TRBJ1-6 proteins fill in what lies around the CDR3, so the full variable domain reads DSGVTQTPKHLITATGQRVTLRCSPRSGDLSVYWYQQSLDQGLQFLIQYYNGEERAKGNILERFSAQQFPDLHSELNLSSLELGDSALYFCASSGGQGRNSPLHFGNGTRLTVT.